These T cell receptor beta chains were read from a single sample in a study of cytomegalovirus exposure and HLA in healthy donors. Assay used: immunoSEQ multiplex PCR; TCRdb lists only in-frame clones, some missing. The data show hundreds of thousands of clones, 70% to 85% seen once. The sequenced material came from PBMCs. Receptors were obtained from a male donor in good health and CMV-seronegative. Each CDR3 is given with its conserved first and last residue. A D gene is named only where the DNA matches it firmly.

CDR3 | DNA | V | D | J
CASSQDRGLSTEAFF | TGTGCCAGCAGCCAAGACAGGGGGCTAAGCACTGAAGCTTTCTTT | TRBV5-8 | TRBD1 | TRBJ1-1
CSAQYTGELFF | TGCAGCGCCCAGTATACCGGGGAGCTGTTTTTT | TRBV29-1 | NA | TRBJ2-2
CASSSIGLAGDTDTQYF | TGTGCCAGCAGCTCGATAGGACTAGCGGGAGACACAGATACGCAGTATTTT | TRBV7-3 | TRBD2 | TRBJ2-3
CASSQAAARSGANVLTF | TGCGCCAGCAGCCAAGCTGCGGCCCGCTCTGGGGCCAACGTCCTGACTTTC | TRBV4-1 | NA | TRBJ2-6
CASSFTGGRVEAYEQYF | TGTGCCAGCAGCTTTACCGGTGGCAGGGTAGAGGCCTACGAGCAGTACTTC | TRBV7-2 | NA | TRBJ2-7
CASSLGLAGGPYEQYF | TGCGCCAGCAGCTTGGGGCTAGCGGGAGGGCCCTACGAGCAGTACTTC | TRBV5-1 | TRBD2 | TRBJ2-7
CATSRGTDPSQF | TGTGCCACCAGCAGAGGGACAGACCCAAGTCAATTC | TRBV15 | NA | TRBJ2-4
CASSQEGRGLDEQFF | TGCGCCAGCAGCCAGGAGGGCCGAGGACTAGATGAGCAGTTCTTC | TRBV5-1 | TRBD2 | TRBJ2-1
CASSLTPGLMADTQYF | TGTGCCAGCAGCTTAACCCCGGGACTAATGGCAGATACGCAGTATTTT | TRBV7-3 | TRBD2 | TRBJ2-3
CASSLATGTSEQYF | TGTGCCAGCAGCTTGGCCACCGGGACTAGCGAGCAGTACTTC | TRBV5-6 | TRBD2 | TRBJ2-7